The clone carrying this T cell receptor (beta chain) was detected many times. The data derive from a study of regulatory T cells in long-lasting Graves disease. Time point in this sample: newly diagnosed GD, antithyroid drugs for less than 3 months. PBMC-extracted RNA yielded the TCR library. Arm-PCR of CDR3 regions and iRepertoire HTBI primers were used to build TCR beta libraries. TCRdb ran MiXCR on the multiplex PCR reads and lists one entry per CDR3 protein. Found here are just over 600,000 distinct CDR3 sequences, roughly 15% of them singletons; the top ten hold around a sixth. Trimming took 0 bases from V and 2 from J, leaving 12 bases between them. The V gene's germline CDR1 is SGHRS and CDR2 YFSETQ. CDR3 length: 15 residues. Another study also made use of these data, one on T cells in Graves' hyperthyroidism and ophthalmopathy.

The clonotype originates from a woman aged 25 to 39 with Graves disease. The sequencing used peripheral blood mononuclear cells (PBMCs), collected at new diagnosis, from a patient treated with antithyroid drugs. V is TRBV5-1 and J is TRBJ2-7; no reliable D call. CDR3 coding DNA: TGCGCCAGCAGCTTGGGAGTTGGCCAGCCCTACGAGCAGTACTTC. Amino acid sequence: CASSLGVGQPYEQYF.